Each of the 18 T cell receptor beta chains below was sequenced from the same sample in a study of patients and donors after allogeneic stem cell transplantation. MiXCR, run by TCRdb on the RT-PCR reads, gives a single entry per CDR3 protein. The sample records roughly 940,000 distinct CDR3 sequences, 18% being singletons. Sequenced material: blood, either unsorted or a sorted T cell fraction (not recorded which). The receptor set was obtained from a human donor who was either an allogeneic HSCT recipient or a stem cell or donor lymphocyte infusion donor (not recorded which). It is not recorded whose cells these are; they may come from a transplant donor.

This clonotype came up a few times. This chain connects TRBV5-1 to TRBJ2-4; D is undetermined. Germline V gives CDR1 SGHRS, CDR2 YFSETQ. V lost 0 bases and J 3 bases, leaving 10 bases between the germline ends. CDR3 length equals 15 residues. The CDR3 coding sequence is TGCGCCAGCAGCTTGGGGAGCGTAGGCAAAAACATTCAGTACTTC. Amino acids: CASSLGSVGKNIQYF.

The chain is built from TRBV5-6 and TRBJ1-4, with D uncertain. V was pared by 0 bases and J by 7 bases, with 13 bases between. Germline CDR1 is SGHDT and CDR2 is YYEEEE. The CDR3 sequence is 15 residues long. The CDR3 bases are TGTGCCAGCAGCTTGGACAGAGGTTTTGGTGAAAAACTGTTTTTT. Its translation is CASSLDRGFGEKLFF.

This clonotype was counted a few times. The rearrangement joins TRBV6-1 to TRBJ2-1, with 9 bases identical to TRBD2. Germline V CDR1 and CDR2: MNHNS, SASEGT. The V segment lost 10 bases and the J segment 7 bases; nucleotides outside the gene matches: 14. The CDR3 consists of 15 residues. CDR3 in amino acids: CATHRCGRAGNEQFF. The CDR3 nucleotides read TGTGCCACCCACCGGTGCGGGAGGGCCGGTAATGAGCAGTTCTTC.

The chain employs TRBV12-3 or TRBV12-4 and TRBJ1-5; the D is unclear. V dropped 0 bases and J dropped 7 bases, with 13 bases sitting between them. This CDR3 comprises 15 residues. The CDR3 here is CASSLAGQATQPQHF. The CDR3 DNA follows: TGTGCCAGCAGTTTAGCTGGGCAGGCGACCCAGCCCCAGCATTTT.

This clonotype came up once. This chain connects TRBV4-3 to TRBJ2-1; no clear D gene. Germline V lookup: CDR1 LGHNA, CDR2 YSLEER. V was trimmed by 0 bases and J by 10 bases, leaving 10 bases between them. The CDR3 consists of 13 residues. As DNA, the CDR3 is TGCGCCAGCAGCCAAGATGCTACCAGGGAGCAGTTCTTC. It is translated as CASSQDATREQFF.

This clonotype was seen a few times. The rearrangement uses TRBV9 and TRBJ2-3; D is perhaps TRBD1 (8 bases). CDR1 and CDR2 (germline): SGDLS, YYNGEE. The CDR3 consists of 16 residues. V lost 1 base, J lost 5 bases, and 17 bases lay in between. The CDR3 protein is CASSVQGAGAEDTQYF. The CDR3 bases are TGTGCCAGCAGCGTACAGGGGGCGGGGGCGGAAGATACGCAGTATTTT.

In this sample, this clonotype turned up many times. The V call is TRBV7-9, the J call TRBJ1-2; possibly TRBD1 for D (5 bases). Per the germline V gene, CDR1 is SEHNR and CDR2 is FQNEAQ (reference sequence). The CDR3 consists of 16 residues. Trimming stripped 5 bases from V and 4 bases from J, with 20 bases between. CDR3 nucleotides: TGTGCCAGCAGCCATCAGGCGGCAGGGAGAGGCTATGGCTACACCTTC. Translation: CASSHQAAGRGYGYTF.

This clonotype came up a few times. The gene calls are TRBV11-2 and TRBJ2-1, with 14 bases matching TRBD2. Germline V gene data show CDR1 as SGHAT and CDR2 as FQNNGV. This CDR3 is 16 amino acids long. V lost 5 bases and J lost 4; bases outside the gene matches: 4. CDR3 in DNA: TGTGCCAGCAGCCCCAGGACTAGCGGGGGGTACAATGAGCAGTTCTTC. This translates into CASSPRTSGGYNEQFF.

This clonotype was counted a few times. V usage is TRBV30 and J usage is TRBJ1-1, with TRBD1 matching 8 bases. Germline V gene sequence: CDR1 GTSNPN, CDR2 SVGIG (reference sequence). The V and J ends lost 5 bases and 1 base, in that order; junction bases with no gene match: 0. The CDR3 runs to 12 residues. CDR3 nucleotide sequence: TGTGCCTGGGGACAGGGGAACACTGAAGCTTTCTTT. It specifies CAWGQGNTEAFF.

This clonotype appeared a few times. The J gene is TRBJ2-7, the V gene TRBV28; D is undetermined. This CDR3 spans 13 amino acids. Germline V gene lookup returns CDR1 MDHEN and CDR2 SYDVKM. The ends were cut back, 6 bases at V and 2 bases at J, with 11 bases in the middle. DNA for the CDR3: TGTGCCAGCAGCCCGGTCCCCGCCTACGAGCAGTACTTC. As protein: CASSPVPAYEQYF.

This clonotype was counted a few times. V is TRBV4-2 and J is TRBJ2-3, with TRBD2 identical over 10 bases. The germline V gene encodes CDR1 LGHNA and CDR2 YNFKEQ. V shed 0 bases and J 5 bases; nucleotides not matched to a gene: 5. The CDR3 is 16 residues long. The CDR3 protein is CASSQETSGKGDTQYF. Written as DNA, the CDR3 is TGTGCCAGCAGCCAAGAAACTAGCGGGAAGGGAGATACGCAGTATTTT.

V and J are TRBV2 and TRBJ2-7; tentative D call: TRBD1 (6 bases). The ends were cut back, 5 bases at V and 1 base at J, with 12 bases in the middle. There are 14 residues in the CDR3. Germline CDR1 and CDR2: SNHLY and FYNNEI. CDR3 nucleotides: TGTGCCAGCAGTAACAGGGCGGGTTCCTACGAGCAGTACTTC. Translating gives CASSNRAGSYEQYF.

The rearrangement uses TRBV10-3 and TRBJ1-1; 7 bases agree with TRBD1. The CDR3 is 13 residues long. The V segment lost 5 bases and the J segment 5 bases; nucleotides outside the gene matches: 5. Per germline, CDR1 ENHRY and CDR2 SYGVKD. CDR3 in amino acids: CAISSDRATEAFF. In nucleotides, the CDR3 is TGTGCCATCAGTTCCGACAGGGCGACTGAAGCTTTCTTT.

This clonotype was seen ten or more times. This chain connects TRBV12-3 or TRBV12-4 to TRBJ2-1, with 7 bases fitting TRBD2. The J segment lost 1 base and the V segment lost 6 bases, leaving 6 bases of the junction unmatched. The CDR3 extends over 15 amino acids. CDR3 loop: CASSPLARSYNEQFF. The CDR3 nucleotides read TGTGCCAGCAGCCCACTAGCGAGGTCCTACAATGAGCAGTTCTTC.

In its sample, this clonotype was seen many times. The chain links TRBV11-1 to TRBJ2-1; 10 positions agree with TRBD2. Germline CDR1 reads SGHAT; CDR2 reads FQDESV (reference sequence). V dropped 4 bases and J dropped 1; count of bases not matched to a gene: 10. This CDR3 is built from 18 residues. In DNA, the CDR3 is TGTGCCAGCAGCTGGCCCGTTGGACTAGCGGCTTCCTACAATGAGCAGTTCTTC. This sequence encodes CASSWPVGLAASYNEQFF.

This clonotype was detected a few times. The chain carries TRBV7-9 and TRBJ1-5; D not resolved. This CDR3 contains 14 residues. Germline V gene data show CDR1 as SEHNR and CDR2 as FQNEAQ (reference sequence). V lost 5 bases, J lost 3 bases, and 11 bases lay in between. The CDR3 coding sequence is TGTGCCAGCAGCGATCAGACTAACAATCAGCCCCAGCATTTT. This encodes CASSDQTNNQPQHF.

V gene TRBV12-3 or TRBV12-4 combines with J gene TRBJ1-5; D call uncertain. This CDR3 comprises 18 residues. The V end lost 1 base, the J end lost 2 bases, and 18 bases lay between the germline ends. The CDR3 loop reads CASSLEGHLDLRNQPQHF. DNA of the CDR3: TGTGCCAGCAGTTTAGAGGGCCACCTAGATCTTCGCAATCAGCCCCAGCATTTT.

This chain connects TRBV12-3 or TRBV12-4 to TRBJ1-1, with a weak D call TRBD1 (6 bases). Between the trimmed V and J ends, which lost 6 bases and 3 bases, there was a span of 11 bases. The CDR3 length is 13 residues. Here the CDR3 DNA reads TGTGCCAGCAGATTTGGACAGTACACTGAAGCTTTCTTT. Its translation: CASRFGQYTEAFF.